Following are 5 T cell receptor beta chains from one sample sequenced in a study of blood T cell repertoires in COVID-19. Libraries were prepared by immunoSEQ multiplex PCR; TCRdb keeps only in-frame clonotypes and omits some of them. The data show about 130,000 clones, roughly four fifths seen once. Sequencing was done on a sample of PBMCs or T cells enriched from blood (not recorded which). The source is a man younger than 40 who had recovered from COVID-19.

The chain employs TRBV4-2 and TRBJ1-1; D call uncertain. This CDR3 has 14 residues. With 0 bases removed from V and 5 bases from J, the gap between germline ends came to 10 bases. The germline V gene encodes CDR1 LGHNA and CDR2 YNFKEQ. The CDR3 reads CASSQEVERTEAFF. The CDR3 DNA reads TGTGCCAGCAGCCAAGAGGTGGAGAGAACTGAAGCTTTCTTT.

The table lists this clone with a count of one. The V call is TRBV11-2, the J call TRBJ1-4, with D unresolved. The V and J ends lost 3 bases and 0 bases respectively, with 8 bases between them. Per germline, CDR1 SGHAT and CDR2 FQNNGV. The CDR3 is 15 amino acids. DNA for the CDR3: TGTGCCAGCAGCTTGAGGGTAGCAACTAATGAAAAACTGTTTTTT. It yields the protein CASSLRVATNEKLFF.

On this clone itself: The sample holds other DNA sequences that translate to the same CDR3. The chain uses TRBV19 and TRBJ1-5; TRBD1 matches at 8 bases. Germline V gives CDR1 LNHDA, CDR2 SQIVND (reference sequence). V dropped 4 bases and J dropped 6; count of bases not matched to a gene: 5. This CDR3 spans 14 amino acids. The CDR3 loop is CASSTTGGGQPQHF. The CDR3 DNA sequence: TGTGCCAGTAGTACCACAGGGGGGGGTCAGCCCCAGCATTTT.

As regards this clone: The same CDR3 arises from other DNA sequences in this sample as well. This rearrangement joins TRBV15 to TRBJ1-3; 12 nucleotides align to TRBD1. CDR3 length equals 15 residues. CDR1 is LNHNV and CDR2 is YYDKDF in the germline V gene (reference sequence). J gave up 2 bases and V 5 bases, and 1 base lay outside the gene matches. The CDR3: CATSRDRGPGNTIYF. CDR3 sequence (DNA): TGTGCCACCAGCCGGGACAGGGGGCCTGGAAACACCATATATTTT.

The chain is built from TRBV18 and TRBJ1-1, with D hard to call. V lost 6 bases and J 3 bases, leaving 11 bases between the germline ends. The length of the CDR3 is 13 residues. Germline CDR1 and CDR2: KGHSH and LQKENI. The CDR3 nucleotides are TGTGCCAGCTCGCTGGTCGAGGACACTGAAGCTTTCTTT. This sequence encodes CASSLVEDTEAFF.